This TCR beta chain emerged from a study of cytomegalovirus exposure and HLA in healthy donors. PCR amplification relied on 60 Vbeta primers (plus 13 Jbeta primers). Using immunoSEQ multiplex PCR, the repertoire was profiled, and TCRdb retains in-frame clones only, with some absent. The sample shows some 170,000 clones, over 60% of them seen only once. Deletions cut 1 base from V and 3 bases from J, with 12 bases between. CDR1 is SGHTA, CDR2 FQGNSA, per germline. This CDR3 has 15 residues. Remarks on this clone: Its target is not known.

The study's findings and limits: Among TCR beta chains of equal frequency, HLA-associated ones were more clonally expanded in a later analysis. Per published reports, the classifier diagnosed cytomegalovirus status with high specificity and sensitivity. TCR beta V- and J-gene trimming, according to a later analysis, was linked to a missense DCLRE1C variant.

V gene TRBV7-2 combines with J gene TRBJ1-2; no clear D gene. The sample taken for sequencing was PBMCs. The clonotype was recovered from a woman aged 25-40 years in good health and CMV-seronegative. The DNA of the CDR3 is TGTGCCAGCAGCTTAGGACGGGAGACATACTATGGCTACACCTTC. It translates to CASSLGRETYYGYTF.